The T cell receptor (beta chain) under discussion was sequenced for a study of T cell repertoires in cytomegalovirus infection. Many counts were recorded for this clonotype. Its antigen is unidentified. Whole-study findings and limits: It was HLA-C-restricted CMV-specific TCR beta clonotypes that dominated the response ex vivo.

V was pared by 4 bases and J by 0 bases, with 2 bases of the junction left unmatched. Germline assignment: CDR1 SGHNT and CDR2 YYREEE (reference sequence). The CDR3 contains 14 residues. One entry per CDR3 protein results from TCRdb running MiXCR on the reads. Among approximately 120,000 distinct CDR3 sequences, roughly 30% were seen once, and the ten largest hold 80% to 90%. Material: CD8+ T cells from cultured PBMCs, obtained from culture after CMV antigen stimulation. This clonotype originated in a human donor in good health (CMV status not recorded). Some clones in this sample may be carry-over from other donors' samples. The chain is built from TRBV5-4 and TRBJ1-1; 8 bases are shared with TRBD1. Written as DNA, the CDR3 is TGTGCCAGCAGCGGGGACAGGCTGAACACTGAAGCTTTCTTT. Its protein product is CASSGDRLNTEAFF.